Described below is a single T cell receptor (beta chain) sequence and its context. CDR1 is SEHNR and CDR2 is FQNEAQ in the germline V gene (reference sequence). This CDR3 comprises 12 residues. V lost 4 bases and J lost 3, with 7 bases in between. The sample comes from a study of somatic mutations in cytotoxic T cells in rheumatoid arthritis. Sequenced by immunoSEQ multiplex PCR; TCRdb stores in-frame clones only, minus some. This table holds fewer than 40,000 clones, roughly four fifths found once. The genes are TRBV7-9 and TRBJ2-7; D is unresolved. The sequence derives from an adult with rheumatoid arthritis. Sequencing input: CD8+ T cells sorted from blood. CDR3 bases: TGTGCCAGCAGCTACCTCTACTACGAGCAGTACTTC. Encoded protein: CASSYLYYEQYF.